This paragraph reports one TCR beta chain. Antigen unknown. This sample is part of a study of cytomegalovirus exposure and HLA in healthy donors. Study-wide points: Rare TCR sequences dominated, though some public TCRs recurred in many donors.

Profiled with immunoSEQ multiplex PCR; TCRdb holds only in-frame clones, not every one. The sample has 110,000 to 150,000 clones; approximately 90% are singletons. The donors were part of the approximately 120-subject validation cohort, which stood apart from the 666-subject first cohort. The V gene lost 3 bases and the J gene lost 9 bases, with 18 bases spanning the gap. Germline CDR1 reads SNHLY; CDR2 reads FYNNEI. The CDR3 is 15 amino acids. Sequencing was performed on PBMCs. The genes are TRBV2 and TRBJ2-1; a possible D gene is TRBD2 (5 bases). The clonotype originates from a man aged 18 to 29 in good health and CMV-seronegative. The CDR3 region has the DNA TGTGCCAGCAGTGAGACCGGGGAGAGGGCCTTTGAGCAGTTCTTC. This translates into CASSETGERAFEQFF.